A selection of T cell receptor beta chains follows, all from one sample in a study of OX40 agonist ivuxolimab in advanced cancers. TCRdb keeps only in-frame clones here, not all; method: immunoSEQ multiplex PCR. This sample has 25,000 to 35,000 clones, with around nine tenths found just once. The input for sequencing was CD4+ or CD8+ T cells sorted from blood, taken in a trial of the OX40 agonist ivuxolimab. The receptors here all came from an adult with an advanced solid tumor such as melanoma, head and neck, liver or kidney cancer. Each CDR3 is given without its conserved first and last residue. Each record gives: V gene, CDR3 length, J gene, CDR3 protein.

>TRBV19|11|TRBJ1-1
ASSTFGNTEAF
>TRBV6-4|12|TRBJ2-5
ASIGGLAEETQY
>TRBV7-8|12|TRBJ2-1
ASRPRSWGSEQF
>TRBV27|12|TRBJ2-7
ASSWGTGPYEQY
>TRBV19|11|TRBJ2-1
ASSTDSYNEQF
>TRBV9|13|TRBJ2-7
ASSPTDRMAYEQY
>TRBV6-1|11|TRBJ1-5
ASSEQKGGAKH
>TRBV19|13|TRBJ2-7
ASSIIADLTYEQY
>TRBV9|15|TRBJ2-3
ASSLTTSGGAGDTQY
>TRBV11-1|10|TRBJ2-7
ASSFHPYEQY
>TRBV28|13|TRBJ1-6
ASSFYRGLNSPLH
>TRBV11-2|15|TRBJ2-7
ASSLDYPRTGVYEQY
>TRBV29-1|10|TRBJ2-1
SVGLADNEQF
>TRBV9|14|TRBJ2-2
ASSLPGQEGTGELF
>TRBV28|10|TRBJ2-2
ASGVDTGELF
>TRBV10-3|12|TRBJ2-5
AISESRTQGTQY
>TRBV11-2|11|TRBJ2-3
ASSSPKPDTQY
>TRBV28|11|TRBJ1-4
ATKKGYNEKLF
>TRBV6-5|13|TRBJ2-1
ASSYSAGEANEQF
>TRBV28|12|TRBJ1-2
ASSLRGAGYGYT
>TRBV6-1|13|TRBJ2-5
ASRGLQGGLETQY
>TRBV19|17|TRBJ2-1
ASSRLAGGRLDSYNEQF
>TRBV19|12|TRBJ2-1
ASSEREAGNEQF
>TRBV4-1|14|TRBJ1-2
ASSQGGTLANYGYT
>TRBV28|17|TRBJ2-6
ASSPTGTPNLSGANVLT
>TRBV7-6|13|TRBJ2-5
ASSLGAFSSETQY
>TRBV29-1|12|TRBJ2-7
SVGGALSSYEQY